This T cell receptor (beta chain) derives from a study of blood T cells in healthy people across ages. The authors ran a second PCR of roughly 6 to 12 cycles using a sample-barcoded 5' primer and a J-beta primer mix. A template-switch adaptor that had 12 random nucleotides put a tag on each cDNA molecule. In TCRdb, the 5' RACE reads were re-called with MiXCR into one record per CDR3 protein. Among hundreds of thousands of distinct CDR3 sequences, approximately 40% were seen once, and the ten largest hold roughly 30%. The CDR3 has 15 amino acids. CDR1 is MDHEN, CDR2 SYDVKM, per germline. Trimming shortened V by 5 bases and J by 3 bases, and 13 bases separated the two germline ends. The study, taken as a whole, reports: Higher diversity and more naive CD4+ cells were features of long-lived donors, compared to aged donors. There was no known CMV status for donors, so expanded clonotype changes were possibly confounded.

This clonotype was seen repeatedly, ten times or more. Antigen specificity is unknown. The J gene is TRBJ1-4, the V gene TRBV28; maybe TRBD1 (5 bases). Sequencing used blood. This TCR was sampled from a man older than 75 in good health. The CDR3 sequence: CASSASGPSNEKLFF. In DNA form, the CDR3 reads TGTGCCAGCAGTGCTTCAGGGCCGTCTAATGAAAAACTGTTTTTT. The whole variable domain, filled in from reference TRBV28 and TRBJ1-4, reads DVKVTQSSRYLVKRTGEKVFLECVQDMDHENMFWYRQDPGLGLRLIYFSYDVKMKEKGDIPEGYSVSREKKERFSLILESASTNQTSMYLCASSASGPSNEKLFFGSGTQLSVL.